This T cell receptor beta chain was sequenced in a study of radiotherapy plus CTLA-4 blockade in lung cancer. Across the whole study: Among patients, approximately 17% showed objective responses, and about 31% had disease control. Study-wide points: How blood T cell clones changed early, along with interferon-beta, reportedly forecast response best. An expansion of tumor-derived TCR clones occurred in blood after radiotherapy plus ipilimumab.

CDR1 and CDR2 (germline): MGHRA, YSYEKL. The CDR3 sequence is 17 residues long. With V trimmed by 1 base and J by 2 bases, 10 bases remained unmatched. Those patients who had chemo-refractory metastatic non-small-cell lung cancer were given focal radiation along with CTLA-4 blockade through ipilimumab. Sequencing used immunoSEQ multiplex PCR; TCRdb keeps in-frame clones, though not all of them. The sample records around 37,000 clones, around 70% being singletons. Note on this clone: Antigen: not known.

This sequence joins TRBV4-1 and TRBJ1-2; 7 nucleotides match TRBD1. The TCR originated in a human donor with non-small cell lung cancer that progressed on radiotherapy plus ipilimumab. Sequences were derived from peripheral blood, sampled from a patient treated with radiotherapy plus ipilimumab. CDR3 in amino acids: CASSQAFTTGLNYGYTF. CDR3 coding DNA: TGCGCCAGCAGCCAAGCCTTTACGACAGGGTTGAACTATGGCTACACCTTC.